What follows are 24 T cell receptor beta chains derived from one specimen sequenced in a study of spatial heterogeneity in lung cancer. TCRdb reanalysed the 5' RACE reads using MiXCR and keeps one entry per CDR3 protein. The sample gives over 70,000 distinct CDR3 sequences, 8% to 10% of which show up once; under 2.5% is in the top ten. Time point: blood at routine non-recurrence follow-up after resection. This material consisted of PBMCs, taken at follow-up. The receptor source for this set is a female donor with early-stage non-small cell lung cancer.

This clonotype was seen at least ten times. The chain couples TRBV28 to TRBJ2-6; unclear D gene. Germline V gene data show CDR1 as MDHEN and CDR2 as SYDVKM. The CDR3 has 14 amino acids. Trimming stripped 5 bases from V and 0 bases from J, with 5 bases between. CDR3 bases: TGTGCCAGCAGTCGGCACTCTGGGGCCAACGTCCTGACTTTC. Residues: CASSRHSGANVLTF.

This clonotype has a count of ten or more. A junction end diverges from the germline sequence, so it may reflect a read error. This chain connects TRBV7-3 to TRBJ2-4; 9 bases fit TRBD1. Germline CDR1 reads SGHTA; CDR2 reads FQGTGA. The CDR3 spans 13 residues. CDR3 sequence: CASSLTPGTGYNF. The DNA of the CDR3 is TGTGCCAGCAGCTTAACCCCCGGGACAGGGTACAACTTC.

The V and J genes are TRBV20-1 and TRBJ1-1; 9 nucleotides line up with TRBD1. J was trimmed by 6 bases and V by 6 bases; bases with no gene match: 11. The germline CDR1 and CDR2 sequences are DFQATT and SNEGSKA (reference sequence). This CDR3 contains 14 residues. CDR3 loop: CSAGDRERDAEAFF. CDR3 sequence (DNA): TGCAGTGCCGGGGACAGGGAAAGAGATGCTGAAGCTTTCTTT.

This clonotype has just one count. The chain recombines TRBV4-2 with TRBJ1-4; D is possibly TRBD1 (5 bases). The CDR3 runs to 15 residues. Trimming stripped 2 bases from V and 8 bases from J, with 15 bases between. Germline CDR1 and CDR2: LGHNA and YNFKEQ. The CDR3 bases are TGTGCCAGCAGCCAACCATCCCAGGGTAACGAAAAACTGTTTTTT. This codes for CASSQPSQGNEKLFF.

CDR3 nucleotides: TGTGCCGGCAAACTAGCGGAAGGGAATGAGCAGTTCTTC. Its translation: CAGKLAEGNEQFF. This sequence joins TRBV28 and TRBJ2-1, with 8 bases identical to TRBD2. Germline V gene lookup returns CDR1 MDHEN and CDR2 SYDVKM. The CDR3 sequence is 13 residues long. V shed 11 bases and J 7 bases; nucleotides not matched to a gene: 10.

This clonotype has ten or more counts. This sequence joins TRBV11-2 and TRBJ2-2; 13 bases are a match to TRBD2. Germline values: CDR1 SGHAT, CDR2 FQNNGV. Trimming cost V 5 bases and J 1 base; bases outside gene matches: 16. The CDR3 spans 21 residues. This CDR3 reads CASSPRLAGGPARVNTGELFF. The DNA for the CDR3 is TGTGCCAGCAGCCCCAGACTAGCGGGAGGCCCAGCGAGAGTGAACACCGGGGAGCTGTTTTTT.

The V call is TRBV19, the J call TRBJ1-5; D not resolved. This CDR3 contains 14 residues. The germline V and J ends were trimmed by 4 bases and 4 bases, with 11 bases remaining between them. Germline CDR1 and CDR2: LNHDA and SQIVND (reference sequence). CDR3 nucleotides: TGTGCCAGTAGTACCGTCGAGAGGAATCAGCCCCAGCATTTT. This translates into CASSTVERNQPQHF.

Many counts were recorded for this clonotype. The chain has TRBV7-3 and TRBJ1-1; TRBD1 agrees at 8 bases. V lost 5 bases to trimming and J lost 1 base; unmatched junction nucleotides: 6. Germline V gives CDR1 SGHTA, CDR2 FQGTGA. This CDR3 spans 15 amino acids. The CDR3 sequence is CASSHRTGKNTEAFF. The CDR3 coding sequence is TGTGCCAGCAGCCACAGGACAGGGAAGAACACTGAAGCTTTCTTT.

This clonotype has more than one count but fewer than ten. The chain combines TRBV7-8 with TRBJ2-2, with D uncertain. The CDR3 sequence is 14 residues long. The germline V gene encodes CDR1 SGHVS and CDR2 FQNEAQ. V was cut by 3 bases and J by 0 bases, with 5 bases left in between. CDR3 protein: CASSLASNTGELFF. CDR3 sequence (DNA): TGTGCCAGCAGCTTGGCCTCGAACACCGGGGAGCTGTTTTTT.

This clonotype was recorded a few times. This chain links TRBV15 with TRBJ2-1, with D unresolved. Germline values: CDR1 LNHNV, CDR2 YYDKDF (reference sequence). CDR3 size: 13 residues. V lost 1 base and J lost 4, with 5 bases in between. CDR3 residues: CATSRAVYNEQFF. The CDR3 nucleotides are TGTGCCACCAGCAGAGCGGTTTACAATGAGCAGTTCTTC. Filled out from reference TRBV15 and TRBJ2-1, the complete variable domain reads DAMVIQNPRYQVTQFGKPVTLSCSQTLNHNVMYWYQQKSSQAPKLLFHYYDKDFNNEADTPDNFQSRRPNTSFCFLDIRSPGLGDTAMYLCATSRAVYNEQFFGPGTRLTVL.

This clonotype has ten or more counts. The chain has TRBV5-1 and TRBJ2-7, with D possibly matching TRBD1 (6 bases). The CDR3 extends over 15 amino acids. Trimming left V 0 bases short and J 1 base short, with 11 bases between. Germline V gene sequence: CDR1 SGHRS, CDR2 YFSETQ. The CDR3 loop is CASSLEGTSSYEQYF. CDR3 coding DNA: TGCGCCAGCAGCTTGGAAGGGACATCGTCCTACGAGCAGTACTTC.

This clonotype was seen repeatedly, ten times or more. The chain uses TRBV7-9 and TRBJ2-3, with a tentative D call TRBD1 (5 bases). The CDR3 covers 15 residues. The germline gives CDR1 SEHNR, CDR2 FQNEAQ (reference sequence). V was cut by 2 bases and J by 1 base, with 10 bases left in between. CDR3 sequence reads: CASSLSGLGTDTQYF. The CDR3 DNA reads as TGTGCCAGCAGCTTATCAGGGCTCGGCACAGATACGCAGTATTTT.

This clonotype was picked up many times. The gene calls are TRBV24-1 and TRBJ2-2; D not certain. V was trimmed by 4 bases and J by 5 bases, leaving 4 bases between them. The germline V gene has CDR1 KGHDR and CDR2 SFDVKD. There are 12 residues in the CDR3. CDR3 amino acids: CATSERTGELFF. The CDR3 DNA follows: TGTGCCACCAGTGAGAGGACCGGGGAGCTGTTTTTT.

This clonotype was observed many times. The V gene is TRBV18, the J gene TRBJ1-5; D is perhaps TRBD1 (6 bases). The germline CDR1 and CDR2 sequences are KGHSH and LQKENI. V lost 1 base and J 1 base, leaving 11 bases between the germline ends. The CDR3 runs to 16 residues. CDR3 DNA: TGTGCCAGCTCACCACGGGGGGGCCCGAGCAATCAGCCCCAGCATTTT. The encoded protein is CASSPRGGPSNQPQHF.

This clonotype occurred many times. This rearrangement joins TRBV6-5 to TRBJ1-3; possible D gene TRBD1, 6 bases. The CDR3 is 14 residues long. Germline V gene sequence: CDR1 MNHEY, CDR2 SVGAGI. The V end was cut by 6 bases, the J end by 3 bases, with 12 bases between. CDR3 loop: CASSRDRFGNTIYF. The CDR3 DNA sequence: TGTGCCAGCAGCCGCGACAGGTTTGGAAACACCATATATTTT.

This clonotype occurred many times. The chain combines TRBV20-1 with TRBJ2-7, with 8 bases aligning to TRBD2. The CDR3 contains 14 residues. V shed 6 bases and J 2 bases; nucleotides not matched to a gene: 9. The germline gives CDR1 DFQATT, CDR2 SNEGSKA (reference sequence). The CDR3 loop reads CSASPTSAAYEQYF. CDR3 sequence (DNA): TGCAGTGCATCACCGACTAGCGCTGCCTACGAGCAGTACTTC.

This clonotype was counted at least ten times. The chain recombines TRBV29-1 with TRBJ2-3; 9 nucleotides align to TRBD2. V shed 4 bases and J 4 bases; nucleotides not matched to a gene: 6. There are 14 residues in the CDR3. CDR1 and CDR2 (germline): SQVTM, ANQGSEA. This chain's CDR3 is CSVAAGGPADTQYF. CDR3 in DNA: TGCAGCGTTGCGGCGGGAGGGCCCGCAGATACGCAGTATTTT.

The V gene is TRBV2, the J gene TRBJ1-1; 7 positions agree with TRBD1. Germline V CDR1 and CDR2: SNHLY, FYNNEI. The CDR3 sequence is 17 residues long. With V trimmed by 8 bases and J by 1 base, 16 bases remained unmatched. The CDR3 loop is CASHPPPTGTANTEAFF. For the CDR3, the DNA is TGTGCCAGCCACCCTCCTCCGACCGGGACAGCGAACACTGAAGCTTTCTTT. Supplemented by reference TRBV2 and TRBJ1-1, the full variable domain reads EPEVTQTPSHQVTQMGQEVILRCVPISNHLYFYWYRQILGQKVEFLVSFYNNEISEKSEIFDDQFSVERPDGSNFTLKIRSTKLEDSAMYFCASHPPPTGTANTEAFFGQGTRLTVV.

This clonotype was recorded at least ten times. V is TRBV29-1 and J is TRBJ1-1; D possibly corresponds to TRBD1 (5 bases). The CDR3 is 13 amino acids. V was trimmed by 4 bases and J by 5 bases, leaving 14 bases between them. CDR1 and CDR2 from the germline V gene are SQVTM and ANQGSEA. The CDR3 spells CSVGSTQGTEAFF. The CDR3, as DNA: TGCAGCGTTGGGAGTACCCAGGGAACTGAAGCTTTCTTT.

This clonotype was seen at least ten times. The chain carries TRBV20-1 and TRBJ2-1, with TRBD2 matching 9 bases. Losses at the gene ends were 0 bases for V and 7 bases for J; bases not matched to a gene: 7. Germline V gene lookup returns CDR1 DFQATT and CDR2 SNEGSKA (reference sequence). This CDR3 spans 15 amino acids. DNA of the CDR3: TGCAGTGCTAGAGATGGCGGGAGGGCGGGAAATGAGCAGTTCTTC. It specifies CSARDGGRAGNEQFF.

This clonotype came up many times. The genes are TRBV27 and TRBJ1-1; 11 positions agree with TRBD1. This CDR3 spans 15 amino acids. Germline V CDR1 and CDR2: MNHEY, SMNVEV (reference sequence). V lost 5 bases, J lost 8 bases, and 10 bases stayed unmatched. CDR3 nucleotides: TGTGCCAGCAGTACAGGACAGGGGGCAAAATCCGAAGCTTTCTTT. Amino acids: CASSTGQGAKSEAFF.

This clonotype was picked up many times. The genes are TRBV20-1 and TRBJ1-2, with D perhaps TRBD1 (6 bases). V lost 3 bases and J lost 6, with 14 bases in between. The V gene's germline CDR1 is DFQATT and CDR2 SNEGSKA (reference sequence). The CDR3 is 13 residues long. CDR3 DNA sequence: TGCAGTGCTAGCACCCTGACAGGAGATGGCTACACCTTC. Encoded protein: CSASTLTGDGYTF.

This clonotype has ten or more counts. The V and J genes are TRBV7-9 and TRBJ1-1; the match to TRBD1 covers 7 bases. The CDR3 covers 11 residues. J lost 8 bases, V lost 6 bases, and 3 bases had no gene match. Germline V gene sequence: CDR1 SEHNR, CDR2 FQNEAQ (reference sequence). In DNA form, the CDR3 reads TGTGCCAGCAGGACAGGGCCCGAAGCTTTCTTT. Translating it yields CASRTGPEAFF.

This clonotype was seen only a few times. The chain couples TRBV27 to TRBJ2-7; TRBD2 might be the D (5 bases). The CDR3 consists of 14 residues. Per the germline V gene, CDR1 is MNHEY and CDR2 is SMNVEV (reference sequence). Trimming took 2 bases from V and 4 from J, leaving 12 bases between them. The DNA for the CDR3 is TGTGCCAGCAGTTTAGTAGGTGGGAGATACGAGCAGTACTTC. As protein: CASSLVGGRYEQYF.